Sequencing of this TCR beta chain was carried out in a study of blood T cell repertoires in COVID-19. This table comes from immunoSEQ multiplex PCR, and its TCRdb copy is limited to in-frame clones, with some not included. In the table there are under 80,000 clones, roughly 80% of which are singletons. The CDR3 covers 18 residues. The ends were cut back, 0 bases at V and 2 bases at J, with 19 bases in the middle. Germline CDR1 LGHNA, CDR2 YSLEER. This sequence joins TRBV4-3 and TRBJ1-1; D is unresolved. The receptor was isolated from an elderly woman with active or convalescent COVID-19. Specimen: peripheral blood. The DNA of the CDR3 is TGCGCCAGCAGCCAAGATGACCCCTTAATTGAGGGTAACACTGAAGCTTTCTTT. Its translation is CASSQDDPLIEGNTEAFF.